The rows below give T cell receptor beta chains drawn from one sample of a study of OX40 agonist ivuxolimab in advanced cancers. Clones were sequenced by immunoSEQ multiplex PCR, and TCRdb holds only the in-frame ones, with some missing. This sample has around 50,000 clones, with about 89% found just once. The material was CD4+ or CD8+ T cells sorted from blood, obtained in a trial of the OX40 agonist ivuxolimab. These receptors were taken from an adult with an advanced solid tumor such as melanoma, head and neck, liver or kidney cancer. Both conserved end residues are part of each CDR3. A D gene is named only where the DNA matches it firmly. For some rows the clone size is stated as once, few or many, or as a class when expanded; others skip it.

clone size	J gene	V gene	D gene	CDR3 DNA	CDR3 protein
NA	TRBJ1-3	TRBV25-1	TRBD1	TGTGCCAGCAGTGACCACGGGACAGGGCCTAGGAACACCATATATTTT	CASSDHGTGPRNTIYF
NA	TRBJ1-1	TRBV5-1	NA	TGCGCCAGCAGCTTGAACAGTCTGACTGAAGCTTTCTTT	CASSLNSLTEAFF
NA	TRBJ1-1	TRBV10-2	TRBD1	TGCGCCAGTCTCCGGGACAGGGCGGCAACTGAAGCTTTCTTT	CASLRDRAATEAFF
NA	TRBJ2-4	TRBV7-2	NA	TGTGCCAGCAGCTTAGCTGTCCTACCTATAGCCAAAAACATTCAGTACTTC	CASSLAVLPIAKNIQYF
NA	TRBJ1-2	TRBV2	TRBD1	TGTGCCAGCAGCCTACAGGGGGCGAACTATGGCTACACCTTC	CASSLQGANYGYTF
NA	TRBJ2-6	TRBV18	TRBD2	TGTGCCAGCTCAAATCGGGGGGGCTCTGGGGCCAACGTCCTGACTTTC	CASSNRGGSGANVLTF
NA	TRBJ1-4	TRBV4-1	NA	TGCGCCAGCAGCCAAGGCCAGGGTGAAAAACTGTTTTTT	CASSQGQGEKLFF
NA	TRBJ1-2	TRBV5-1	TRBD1	TGCGCCAGCAGCTTGGGACAGGGTCTTGGCTACACCTTC	CASSLGQGLGYTF
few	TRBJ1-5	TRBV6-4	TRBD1	TGTGCCAGCAGTTATGACAGGGGGAATCAGCCCCAGCATTTT	CASSYDRGNQPQHF
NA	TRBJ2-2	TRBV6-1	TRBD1	TGTGCCAGCATGGAGACAGGGGGCAACACCGGGGAGCTGTTTTTT	CASMETGGNTGELFF
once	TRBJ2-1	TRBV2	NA	TGTGCCAGCTGCTGGCGGACTTACAATGAGCAGTTCTTC	CASCWRTYNEQFF
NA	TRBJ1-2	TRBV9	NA	TGTGCCAGCAGCGTAGACTACTCTAACTATGGCTACACCTTC	CASSVDYSNYGYTF
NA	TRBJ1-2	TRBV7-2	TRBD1	TGTGCCAGCAGCTTAGGAAGGGACAGGGATTATGGCTACACCTTC	CASSLGRDRDYGYTF
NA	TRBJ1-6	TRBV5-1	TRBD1	TGCGCCAGCAGCTTGTTGGGACAGGGGGCCTACTCCTATAATTCACCCCTCCACTTT	CASSLLGQGAYSYNSPLHF
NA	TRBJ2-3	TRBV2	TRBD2	TGTGCCAGCAACAACCCACCCGGGAGCGGGAGGTCAGATACGCAGTATTTT	CASNNPPGSGRSDTQYF
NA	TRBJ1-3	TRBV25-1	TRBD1	TGTGCCAGCGGGGGACAGATCTCTGGAAACACCATATATTTT	CASGGQISGNTIYF
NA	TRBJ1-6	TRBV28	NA	TGTGCCAGCAGTTTCGGGGGGACCGCCGGGGAACCCCTCCACTTT	CASSFGGTAGEPLHF
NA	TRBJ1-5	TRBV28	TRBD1	TGTGCCAGCAGTCGGACAGGGAGGGGCAATCAGCCCCAGCATTTT	CASSRTGRGNQPQHF
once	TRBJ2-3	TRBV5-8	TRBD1	TGTGCCAGCAGCCCGGGACAGGGGGTGAGAACAGATACGCAGTATTTT	CASSPGQGVRTDTQYF
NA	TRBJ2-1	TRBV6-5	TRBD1	TGTGCCAGCAGTTCCCGGGACAGGTCCACCTACAATGAGCAGTTCTTC	CASSSRDRSTYNEQFF
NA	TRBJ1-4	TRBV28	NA	TGTGCCAGCAGTTACAGTGCAACTAATGAAAAACTGTTTTTT	CASSYSATNEKLFF
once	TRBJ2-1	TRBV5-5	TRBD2	TGTGCCAGCAGTTTCGGGACTAGCCTCGATGAGCAGTTCTTC	CASSFGTSLDEQFF
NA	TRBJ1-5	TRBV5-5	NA	TGTGCCAGCAGCTCCAGGAATAATCAGCCCCAGCATTTT	CASSSRNNQPQHF
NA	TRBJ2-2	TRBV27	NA	TGTGCCATCCCAAAAGAGGGGGGCGCAGAGGTCGGGGAGCTGTTTTTT	CAIPKEGGAEVGELFF
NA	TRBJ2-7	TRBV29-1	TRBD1	TGCAGCGTTGCTGGGACAGGGGGCTCCTACGAGCAGTACTTC	CSVAGTGGSYEQYF
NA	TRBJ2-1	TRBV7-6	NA	TGTGCCAGCAGCTTGTATAGCAGGGGCGATGAGCAGTTCTTC	CASSLYSRGDEQFF
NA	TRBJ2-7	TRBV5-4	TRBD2	TGTGCCAGCAGCTTTGAGGGACTAGCGGAGGAGCAGTACTTC	CASSFEGLAEEQYF
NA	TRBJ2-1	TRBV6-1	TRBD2	TGTGCCAGCAGTGAACTAGCGGGGTCCTACAATGAGCAGTTCTTC	CASSELAGSYNEQFF
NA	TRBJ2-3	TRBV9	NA	TGTGCCAGCAGCGTTCTAGACAGAATTCTCACAGATACGCAGTATTTT	CASSVLDRILTDTQYF